The entry below gives a single T cell receptor (beta chain) sequence along with its context. Its antigen is still unknown. From the 5' RACE reads, TCRdb called clonotypes with MiXCR, one entry per CDR3 protein. The table has some 97,000 distinct CDR3 sequences, 5.9% seen once. Germline CDR1 is SSHAT and CDR2 is FNYEAQ (reference sequence). Trimming pared 1 base from V and 4 bases from J, leaving 9 bases between. This CDR3 comprises 14 residues. This sample is drawn from a study of identical twins. Findings and caveats of the study: Within cord blood, abundant beta clonotypes carried fewer insertions, but memory repertoires showed no such trend.

The specimen was memory T cells sorted from blood. This TCR was sampled from a woman in her 50s in good health. The chain couples TRBV7-7 to TRBJ2-3; D is perhaps TRBD1 (5 bases). This CDR3 reads CASSLVGRADTQYF. CDR3 coding DNA: TGTGCCAGCAGCTTAGTGGGCAGGGCAGATACGCAGTATTTT.